This T cell receptor beta chain was sequenced in a study of OX40 agonist ivuxolimab in advanced cancers. On the study more broadly: Participants averaged approximately 60 years of age (range roughly 20 to 90) and were approximately 81% male. Therapy given before enrollment (anti-PD-1, anti-PD-L1 or anti-CTLA-4) was allowed, and around 41% had some.

V was cut by 1 base and J by 8 bases, with 15 bases left in between. Germline V lookup: CDR1 SGHNT, CDR2 YYREEE (reference sequence). CDR3 length equals 14 residues. Sequenced by immunoSEQ multiplex PCR; TCRdb stores in-frame clones only, minus some. Of about 46,000 clones listed, about 89% are singletons. Findings and caveats of the study: Clonal expansion among partial responders at 0.1-3.0 mg/kg ranked near the lowest. Expanded clones tended on average to be more numerous among CD8+ T cells than CD4+.

As concerns this clone: Its antigen is undetermined.

Sequences were derived from CD4+ or CD8+ T cells sorted from blood, sampled in a trial of the OX40 agonist ivuxolimab. This receptor was obtained from an adult with an advanced solid tumor such as melanoma, head and neck, liver or kidney cancer. This sequence joins TRBV5-4 and TRBJ1-1, with a tentative D call TRBD1 (5 bases). DNA for the CDR3: TGTGCCAGCAGCTTGTCGGGGCCTGAAGGGGAAGCTTTCTTT. Protein product: CASSLSGPEGEAFF. Drawing the rest from reference TRBV5-4 and TRBJ1-1, the complete variable domain is ETGVTQSPTHLIKTRGQQVTLRCSSQSGHNTVSWYQQALGQGPQFIFQYYREEENGRGNFPPRFSGLQFPNYSSELNVNALELDDSALYLCASSLSGPEGEAFFGQGTRLTVV.